This T cell receptor beta chain came from a study of shared clonotypes between healthy human individuals. Study results and limitations: Generation of non-shared clonotypes was less probable than generation of clonotypes shared by all four donors.

As to this clone: The antigen is undetermined.

The donors, healthy adults who were HIV-negative, had experienced no recent acute infections or vaccinations. The CDR3 has 12 amino acids. CDR1 and CDR2 from the germline V gene are PRHDT and FYEKMQ (reference sequence). V lost 2 bases and J 6 bases, leaving 6 bases between the germline ends. Libraries were prepared by immunoSEQ multiplex PCR; TCRdb keeps only in-frame clonotypes and omits some of them. The sample lists a few hundred thousand clones, approximately 70% occurring once. The material sequenced was memory CD4+ T cells sorted from blood. Subset described: CD45RA-negative fraction. This chain joins TRBV13 and TRBJ2-3; D gene unclear. The sequence was obtained from a man aged 25 to 40 in good health. CDR3 coding DNA: TGTGCCAGCAGCTTATTGGGGGATACGCAGTATTTT. Amino acid sequence: CASSLLGDTQYF.